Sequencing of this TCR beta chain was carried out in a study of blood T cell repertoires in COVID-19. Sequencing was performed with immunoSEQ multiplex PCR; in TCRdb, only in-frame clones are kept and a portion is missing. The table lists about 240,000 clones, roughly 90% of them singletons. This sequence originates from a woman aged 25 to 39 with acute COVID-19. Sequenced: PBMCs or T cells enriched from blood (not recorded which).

CDR3 in DNA: TGTGCCAGCAGCTTACGTAGCGGGGGGAACTCCTACGAGCAGTACTTC. It is translated as CASSLRSGGNSYEQYF. The V call is TRBV7-2, the J call TRBJ2-7; the match to TRBD2 covers 10 bases. The CDR3 loop spans 16 amino acids. J lost 0 bases, V lost 2 bases, and 4 bases had no gene match. CDR1 is SGHTA, CDR2 FQGNSA, per germline.